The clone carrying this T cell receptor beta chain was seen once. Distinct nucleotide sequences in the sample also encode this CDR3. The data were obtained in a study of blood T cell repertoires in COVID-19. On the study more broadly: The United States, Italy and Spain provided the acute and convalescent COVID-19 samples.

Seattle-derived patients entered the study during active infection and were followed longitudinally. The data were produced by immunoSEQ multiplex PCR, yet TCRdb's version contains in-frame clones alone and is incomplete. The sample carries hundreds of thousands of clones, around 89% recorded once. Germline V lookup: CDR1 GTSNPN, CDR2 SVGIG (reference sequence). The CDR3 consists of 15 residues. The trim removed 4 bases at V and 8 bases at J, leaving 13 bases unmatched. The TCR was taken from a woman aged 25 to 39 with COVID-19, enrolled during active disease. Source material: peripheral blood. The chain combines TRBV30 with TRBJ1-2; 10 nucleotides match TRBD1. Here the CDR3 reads CAWIPPGQGYIGYTF. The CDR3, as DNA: TGTGCCTGGATACCGCCGGGACAGGGGTATATCGGCTACACCTTC. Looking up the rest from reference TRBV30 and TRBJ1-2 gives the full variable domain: SQTIHQWPATLVQPVGSPLSLECTVEGTSNPNLYWYRQAAGRGLQLLFYSVGIGQISSEVPQNLSASRPQDRQFILSSKKLLLSDSGFYLCAWIPPGQGYIGYTFGSGTRLTVV.